The 15 T cell receptor beta chains presented below share a single source sample, sequenced in a study of CD8+ T cells in alopecia areata. Samples from alopecia areata patients were lesional scalp punch biopsies and peripheral blood. Sequencing used cDNA as its template, made by extracting RNA and reverse transcribing it. Data came from immunoSEQ multiplex PCR; TCRdb stores just in-frame clones and leaves some out. This sample has more than 10,000 clones; 59% occur once, and the top ten carry about 8.1%. The specimen comprised skin, sampled at week 0. The receptors here all came from a human donor with alopecia areata.

This chain links TRBV11-1 with TRBJ1-1, with TRBD1 matching over 8 bases. V shed 1 base, J shed 7 bases, and the junction held 5 bases outside the gene matches. The CDR3 length is 14 residues. Germline values: CDR1 SGHAT, CDR2 FQDESV (reference sequence). CDR3 DNA sequence: TGTGCCAGCAGCTTAGGCGCAGGGACAGGTGAAGCTTTCTTT. As protein: CASSLGAGTGEAFF.

This chain links TRBV29-1 with TRBJ2-3; D might be TRBD2 (6 bases). This CDR3 is 14 amino acids long. The V end lost 4 bases, the J end lost 1 base, and 12 bases lay between the germline ends. CDR1 and CDR2 (germline): SQVTM, ANQGSEA. Here the CDR3 reads CSVAGLAGTDTQYF. The CDR3 coding sequence is TGCAGCGTTGCAGGATTAGCGGGCACAGATACGCAGTATTTT.

J is TRBJ2-7 and V is TRBV5-1; D is unclear. V lost 3 bases and J 0 bases, leaving 10 bases between the germline ends. CDR1 SGHRS and CDR2 YFSETQ come from the germline V gene. The CDR3 length is 14 residues. The CDR3 nucleotides read TGCGCCAGCAGCTCCTTTTTTAGCTCCTACGAGCAGTACTTC. Protein product: CASSSFFSSYEQYF.

The rearrangement links TRBV21-1 to TRBJ2-1; the tabulated D call, TRBD2, remains unverified against the DNA. TRBV21-1 is tagged as a pseudogene. The CDR3 loop spans 16 amino acids. The CDR3 here is CASSKNHSSGGNEQFF. Here the CDR3 DNA reads TGTGCCAGCAGCAAGAATCATTCTAGCGGGGGAAATGAGCAGTTCTTC.

This rearrangement joins TRBV29-1 to TRBJ1-1; possible D gene TRBD1, 5 bases. The V gene's germline CDR1 is SQVTM and CDR2 ANQGSEA. The CDR3 runs 13 residues. V was clipped by 3 bases and J by 0 bases, with 8 bases between them. CDR3 coding DNA: TGCAGCGTTGACACAGGATTGAACACTGAAGCTTTCTTT. It translates to CSVDTGLNTEAFF.

The chain links TRBV27 to TRBJ2-3, with a tentative D call TRBD2 (6 bases). The V gene lost 10 bases and the J gene lost 2 bases, with 19 bases spanning the gap. CDR3 size: 15 residues. CDR1 MNHEY and CDR2 SMNVEV come from the germline V gene (reference sequence). CDR3 DNA: TGTGCCACCCGAAGGAGGGAGACGATCACAGATACGCAGTATTTT. Its translation is CATRRRETITDTQYF.

This chain links TRBV5-4 with TRBJ2-5; 9 positions agree with TRBD1. The CDR3 consists of 15 residues. CDR1 is SGHNT, CDR2 YYREEE, per germline (reference sequence). V was clipped by 2 bases and J by 6 bases; unmatched bases: 8. The CDR3 region is CASSLGSGQGKTQYF. The CDR3 DNA sequence: TGTGCCAGCAGCTTAGGCTCGGGACAGGGAAAGACCCAGTACTTC. The full variable domain, completed using reference TRBV5-4 and TRBJ2-5, is ETGVTQSPTHLIKTRGQQVTLRCSSQSGHNTVSWYQQALGQGPQFIFQYYREEENGRGNFPPRFSGLQFPNYSSELNVNALELDDSALYLCASSLGSGQGKTQYFGPGTRLLVL.

The chain has TRBV29-1 and TRBJ2-7, with no clear D. Looked up from germline, CDR1 is SQVTM and CDR2 is ANQGSEA. V was trimmed by 4 bases and J by 1 base, leaving 8 bases between them. The CDR3 sequence is 12 residues long. CDR3 protein: CSVGAGSYEQYF. The CDR3 DNA sequence: TGCAGCGTTGGGGCAGGTTCCTACGAGCAGTACTTC.

V gene TRBV29-1 combines with J gene TRBJ2-7; TRBD2 is a possible D gene (7 bases). Germline V gene lookup returns CDR1 SQVTM and CDR2 ANQGSEA. The CDR3 loop spans 16 amino acids. The V end was cut by 6 bases, the J end by 0 bases, with 21 bases between. The CDR3 DNA sequence: TGCAGCGTCGGAGGGGGGGCGCATCATGGCTCCTACGAGCAGTACTTC. Protein product: CSVGGGAHHGSYEQYF.

The V call is TRBV27, the J call TRBJ2-7; TRBD1 aligns across 10 bases. With V trimmed by 5 bases and J by 5 bases, 9 bases remained unmatched. Germline CDR1 MNHEY, CDR2 SMNVEV (reference sequence). The CDR3 is made up of 15 amino acids. CDR3 residues: CASSPWTGGYHEQYF. The CDR3 DNA sequence: TGTGCCAGCAGTCCTTGGACAGGGGGATACCACGAGCAGTACTTC.

This clone was counted once. The chain joins TRBV4-1 to TRBJ2-5; 10 bases fit TRBD2. Judging by the DNA end, TRBJ2-7 fits better; the J call may be wrong. The germline V gene has CDR1 MGHRA and CDR2 YSYEKL. The CDR3 length is 16 residues. The CDR3 nucleotides read TGCGCCAGCAGCCAAGCCGGGACTAGCGACTCCTACGAGCAGTACTTC. As protein: CASSQAGTSDSYEQYF.

This chain links TRBV28 with TRBJ2-3; D assignment may be TRBD1 or TRBD2 (5 bases each). The CDR3 spans 16 residues. The germline V and J ends were trimmed by 5 bases and 0 bases, with 15 bases remaining between them. Looked up from germline, CDR1 is MDHEN and CDR2 is SYDVKM. For the CDR3, the DNA is TGTGCCAGCAGTCCTCTGCGAGGGGCCAGCACAGATACGCAGTATTTT. It yields the protein CASSPLRGASTDTQYF. Full variable domain (rest looked up from reference TRBV28 and TRBJ2-3): DVKVTQSSRYLVKRTGEKVFLECVQDMDHENMFWYRQDPGLGLRLIYFSYDVKMKEKGDIPEGYSVSREKKERFSLILESASTNQTSMYLCASSPLRGASTDTQYFGPGTRLTVL.

The CDR3 coding sequence is TGCGCCAGCAGCCCCTACGGGGGGTTGACCAAAAACATTCAGTACTTC. Its protein product is CASSPYGGLTKNIQYF. The gene calls are TRBV5-1 and TRBJ2-4; 7 nucleotides align to TRBD2. Unmatched junction bases numbered 9, after V lost 4 bases and J lost 2 bases. The CDR3 is 16 residues long. Germline V gene sequence: CDR1 SGHRS, CDR2 YFSETQ.

This CDR3 is CASSRPGPLREEQYF. CDR3 bases: TGCGCCAGCAGCCGACCGGGACCGCTTCGTGAGGAGCAGTACTTC. The chain combines TRBV4-1 with TRBJ2-7; the D gene could be TRBD1 or TRBD2 (5 bases each). CDR3 length: 15 amino acids. Germline CDR1 MGHRA, CDR2 YSYEKL. V was clipped by 4 bases and J by 7 bases, with 20 bases between them.

The genes are TRBV18 and TRBJ1-6, with 9 nucleotides matching TRBD1. This CDR3 region has 15 residues. V was clipped by 6 bases and J by 2 bases; unmatched bases: 2. Germline CDR1 KGHSH, CDR2 LQKENI. The CDR3 protein is CASSDRGPYNSPLHF. The CDR3 nucleotides read TGTGCCAGCTCGGACAGGGGTCCCTATAATTCACCCCTCCACTTT.